Listed below are T cell receptor beta chains from one sample, sequenced in a study of identical twins. TCRdb re-called the 5' RACE reads through MiXCR, storing one row per CDR3 protein. This table has some 630,000 distinct CDR3 sequences, roughly 7.1% appearing once. This same sample was also taken into another study, of yellow fever vaccine responses in identical twins.

What was sequenced was PBMCs. The receptors derive from a woman aged 18-29 years in good health. Each CDR3 is given with its conserved first and last residue. D genes are given only for firm matches. Rows give clone size only sometimes, using once, few, many, or a class for an expanded clone.

cdr3_length: 17
j_call: TRBJ2-3
clone_size: .
d_call: TRBD2
v_call: TRBV4-2
cdr3_nt: TGTGCCAGCAGCGGGGGGGTAGCGGGATCGAGCACAGATACGCAGTATTTT
cdr3_aa: CASSGGVAGSSTDTQYF

cdr3_length: 13
j_call: TRBJ2-5
clone_size: few
d_call: .
v_call: TRBV11-2
cdr3_nt: TGTGCCAGCAGCCCGGTGGTGGGAAGGACCCAGTACTTC
cdr3_aa: CASSPVVGRTQYF

cdr3_length: 17
j_call: TRBJ1-3
clone_size: .
d_call: .
v_call: TRBV5-6
cdr3_nt: TGTGCCAGCAGCTTGGATTTTCGGAGCCTCTCTGGAAACACCATATATTTT
cdr3_aa: CASSLDFRSLSGNTIYF

cdr3_length: 15
j_call: TRBJ2-7
clone_size: .
d_call: TRBD2
v_call: TRBV5-5
cdr3_nt: TGTGCCAGCAGCTTGGGACTAGCGGAGGCCTACGAGCAGTACTTC
cdr3_aa: CASSLGLAEAYEQYF

cdr3_length: 15
j_call: TRBJ2-5
clone_size: many
d_call: .
v_call: TRBV29-1
cdr3_nt: TGCAGCGTAACCCCCTCGCAGGGGCTGGGGGAGACCCAGTACTTC
cdr3_aa: CSVTPSQGLGETQYF

cdr3_length: 21
j_call: TRBJ2-3
clone_size: many
d_call: TRBD1
v_call: TRBV29-1
cdr3_nt: TGCAGCGTTGAAATCCCCCCCGTGGACAGGGGGCGAAGCACTAGCACAGATACGCAGTATTTT
cdr3_aa: CSVEIPPVDRGRSTSTDTQYF

cdr3_length: 19
j_call: TRBJ1-2
clone_size: many
d_call: .
v_call: TRBV28
cdr3_nt: TGTGCCAGCAGTTTTAAGGTGTGGGATACAGGATCGGGAGACTATGGCTACACCTTC
cdr3_aa: CASSFKVWDTGSGDYGYTF

cdr3_length: 14
j_call: TRBJ1-2
clone_size: few
d_call: .
v_call: TRBV7-2
cdr3_nt: TGTGCCAGCAGCTTCAATCACTTGACCTATGGCTACACCTTC
cdr3_aa: CASSFNHLTYGYTF

cdr3_length: 16
j_call: TRBJ2-2
clone_size: many
d_call: .
v_call: TRBV21-1
cdr3_nt: TGTGCCAGCAGCAATTCTTCTAGCGGGTCTGTCGGGGAGCTGTTTTTT
cdr3_aa: CASSNSSSGSVGELFF

cdr3_length: 13
j_call: TRBJ2-5
clone_size: few
d_call: .
v_call: TRBV20-1
cdr3_nt: TGCAGTGCTAGAGATGAGGCCAAGAAGACCCAGTACTTC
cdr3_aa: CSARDEAKKTQYF

cdr3_length: 15
j_call: TRBJ1-2
clone_size: .
d_call: TRBD1
v_call: TRBV7-9
cdr3_nt: TGTGCCAGCAGCTTTGGGACAGCCTTCAACTATGGCTACACCTTC
cdr3_aa: CASSFGTAFNYGYTF

cdr3_length: 17
j_call: TRBJ2-1
clone_size: .
d_call: .
v_call: TRBV5-1
cdr3_nt: TGCGCCAGCAACTTCTATTCCGGGGCCCGGGAAGGGAATGAGCAGTTCTTC
cdr3_aa: CASNFYSGAREGNEQFF

cdr3_length: 14
j_call: TRBJ2-1
clone_size: .
d_call: .
v_call: TRBV28
cdr3_nt: TGTGCCAGCGGGCCCCCACAGGGCTACAATGAGCAGTTCTTC
cdr3_aa: CASGPPQGYNEQFF

cdr3_length: 13
j_call: TRBJ1-1
clone_size: .
d_call: .
v_call: TRBV20-1
cdr3_nt: TGCAGTGCTGAGGGGACCTACAACACTGAAGCTTTCTTT
cdr3_aa: CSAEGTYNTEAFF

cdr3_length: 16
j_call: TRBJ1-2
clone_size: few
d_call: TRBD1
v_call: TRBV28
cdr3_nt: TGTGCCAGCGGTGCTTTAGACAGGGGGCAATTCGATGGCCACACCTTC
cdr3_aa: CASGALDRGQFDGHTF

cdr3_length: 16
j_call: TRBJ2-7
clone_size: many
d_call: TRBD2
v_call: TRBV28
cdr3_nt: TGTGCCAGCAGTCAAATCCGACTAGCGGGATCTTACGAGCAGTACTTC
cdr3_aa: CASSQIRLAGSYEQYF

cdr3_length: 15
j_call: TRBJ2-1
clone_size: few
d_call: TRBD2
v_call: TRBV20-1
cdr3_nt: TGCAGTGCCCGAGAGGGAACTAGCGGGAACAATGAGCAGTTCTTC
cdr3_aa: CSAREGTSGNNEQFF

cdr3_length: 14
j_call: TRBJ2-1
clone_size: few
d_call: TRBD2
v_call: TRBV29-1
cdr3_nt: TGCAGCGTTGAACTAGCGGGAGAGTCATATGAGCAGTTCTTC
cdr3_aa: CSVELAGESYEQFF

cdr3_length: 15
j_call: TRBJ2-7
clone_size: few
d_call: TRBD1
v_call: TRBV9
cdr3_nt: TGTGCCAGCAGCGTAGCGGACAGGAGCTCCTACGAGCAGTACTTC
cdr3_aa: CASSVADRSSYEQYF

cdr3_length: 17
j_call: TRBJ2-5
clone_size: .
d_call: TRBD2
v_call: TRBV20-1
cdr3_nt: TGCAGTGCCGTGGCCGTTGGGCTAGCGGGGATCTGGGAGACCCAGTACTTC
cdr3_aa: CSAVAVGLAGIWETQYF

cdr3_length: 14
j_call: TRBJ2-7
clone_size: .
d_call: TRBD1
v_call: TRBV19
cdr3_nt: TGTGCCAGTAGTCCGACAGGGCTTTTCGACGAGCAGTACTTC
cdr3_aa: CASSPTGLFDEQYF

cdr3_length: 16
j_call: TRBJ2-6
clone_size: few
d_call: TRBD1
v_call: TRBV29-1
cdr3_nt: TGCAGCGTCGTGGACAGGGAGAGCTCTGGGGCCAACGTCCTGACTTTC
cdr3_aa: CSVVDRESSGANVLTF

cdr3_length: 15
j_call: TRBJ2-7
clone_size: few
d_call: TRBD1
v_call: TRBV18
cdr3_nt: TGTGCCAGCTCACCCCCCGGGACAGTCTCCTACGAGCAGTACTTC
cdr3_aa: CASSPPGTVSYEQYF

cdr3_length: 11
j_call: TRBJ2-1
clone_size: .
d_call: .
v_call: TRBV6-2/TRBV6-3
cdr3_nt: TGTGCCAGCAGTTACGACGATGAGCAGTTCTTC
cdr3_aa: CASSYDDEQFF

cdr3_length: 19
j_call: TRBJ2-1
clone_size: few
d_call: TRBD2
v_call: TRBV7-6
cdr3_nt: TGTGCCAGCAGCTTACCCGCTAGGACTAGCGGGACCGAATACAATGAGCAGTTCTTC
cdr3_aa: CASSLPARTSGTEYNEQFF

cdr3_length: 17
j_call: TRBJ2-1
clone_size: .
d_call: TRBD2
v_call: TRBV6-2/TRBV6-3
cdr3_nt: TGTGCCAGCAGTTACGCGGGGGACGCAACATCCTACAATGAGCAGTTCTTC
cdr3_aa: CASSYAGDATSYNEQFF

cdr3_length: 15
j_call: TRBJ1-5
clone_size: few
d_call: .
v_call: TRBV10-3
cdr3_nt: TGTGCCATCAGGTCGGACAAAACAGGGAATCAGCCCCAGCATTTT
cdr3_aa: CAIRSDKTGNQPQHF

cdr3_length: 14
j_call: TRBJ1-3
clone_size: few
d_call: .
v_call: TRBV12-3/TRBV12-4
cdr3_nt: TGTGCCAGCAGCGACTCTGGGGCTGGAAACACCATATATTTT
cdr3_aa: CASSDSGAGNTIYF

cdr3_length: 14
j_call: TRBJ2-1
clone_size: many
d_call: .
v_call: TRBV12-3/TRBV12-4
cdr3_nt: TGTGCCAGCAGACCCGAGGGCCGGTACAATGAGCAGTTCTTC
cdr3_aa: CASRPEGRYNEQFF

cdr3_length: 17
j_call: TRBJ1-5
clone_size: many
d_call: .
v_call: TRBV20-1
cdr3_nt: TGCAGTGCTAGAGATGGGCGACAGGACAATAGCAATCAGCCCCAGCATTTT
cdr3_aa: CSARDGRQDNSNQPQHF

cdr3_length: 15
j_call: TRBJ2-2
clone_size: many
d_call: .
v_call: TRBV12-3/TRBV12-4
cdr3_nt: TGTGCCAGCAGTTTTCAACTCCTCACGACCCGGGAGCTGTTTTTT
cdr3_aa: CASSFQLLTTRELFF

cdr3_length: 15
j_call: TRBJ1-4
clone_size: many
d_call: .
v_call: TRBV12-3/TRBV12-4
cdr3_nt: TGTGCCAGCAGGGAAACAGGGAAGGCTAATGAAAAACTGTTTTTT
cdr3_aa: CASRETGKANEKLFF

cdr3_length: 14
j_call: TRBJ2-2
clone_size: few
d_call: .
v_call: TRBV20-1
cdr3_nt: TGCAGTGCTAGAGATATGGGTAGGACCGGGGAGCTGTTTTTT
cdr3_aa: CSARDMGRTGELFF

cdr3_length: 16
j_call: TRBJ2-3
clone_size: few
d_call: .
v_call: TRBV3-1
cdr3_nt: TGTGCCAGCAGCCAGGGGGGAATTTGGAACACAGATACGCAGTATTTT
cdr3_aa: CASSQGGIWNTDTQYF

cdr3_length: 9
j_call: TRBJ1-2
clone_size: .
d_call: .
v_call: TRBV20-1
cdr3_nt: TGCAGTGCTACGAATGGCTACACCTTC
cdr3_aa: CSATNGYTF

cdr3_length: 12
j_call: TRBJ2-5
clone_size: .
d_call: .
v_call: TRBV6-1
cdr3_nt: TGTGCCAGCAGTGAAGGCAAACAGACCCAGTACTTC
cdr3_aa: CASSEGKQTQYF

cdr3_length: 16
j_call: TRBJ1-1
clone_size: .
d_call: .
v_call: TRBV24-1
cdr3_nt: TGTGCCACCGGTGAAGGGCCAGACGGGTCGGACACTGAAGCTTTCTTT
cdr3_aa: CATGEGPDGSDTEAFF

cdr3_length: 15
j_call: TRBJ1-1
clone_size: .
d_call: .
v_call: TRBV20-1
cdr3_nt: TGCAGTGCTAGTGTTACGGCGCAGTTGAACACTGAAGCTTTCTTT
cdr3_aa: CSASVTAQLNTEAFF

cdr3_length: 16
j_call: TRBJ2-7
clone_size: few
d_call: TRBD2
v_call: TRBV7-9
cdr3_nt: TGTGCCAGCAGCTCAACCACGGGGGAGGGCCGGTACGAGCAGTACTTC
cdr3_aa: CASSSTTGEGRYEQYF

cdr3_length: 12
j_call: TRBJ2-5
clone_size: .
d_call: .
v_call: TRBV29-1
cdr3_nt: TGCAGCGTTGGGTCCACCCAAGAGACCCAGTACTTC
cdr3_aa: CSVGSTQETQYF

cdr3_length: 11
j_call: TRBJ2-1
clone_size: many
d_call: .
v_call: TRBV12-3/TRBV12-4
cdr3_nt: TGCGCCAGCAGCTTTAGCGATGAGCAGTTCTTC
cdr3_aa: CASSFSDEQFF

cdr3_length: 15
j_call: TRBJ2-7
clone_size: many
d_call: TRBD1
v_call: TRBV27
cdr3_nt: TGTGCCAGCAGGACTGGCCCGGGACAGATTTACGAGCAGTACTTC
cdr3_aa: CASRTGPGQIYEQYF

cdr3_length: 16
j_call: TRBJ1-1
clone_size: .
d_call: TRBD1
v_call: TRBV6-2/TRBV6-3
cdr3_nt: TGTGCCAGCAGTTACACGGCAGGGGGCATAAACACTGAAGCTTTCTTT
cdr3_aa: CASSYTAGGINTEAFF

cdr3_length: 14
j_call: TRBJ1-1
clone_size: many
d_call: .
v_call: TRBV3-1
cdr3_nt: TGTGCCAGCAGCCAAGATCTTGAGGGCGCTGAAGCTTTCTTT
cdr3_aa: CASSQDLEGAEAFF

cdr3_length: 16
j_call: TRBJ2-2
clone_size: many
d_call: TRBD2
v_call: TRBV4-1
cdr3_nt: TGCGCCAGCAGCCAAGATGGGCGGGAGGCGATCGGGGAGCTGTTTTTT
cdr3_aa: CASSQDGREAIGELFF

cdr3_length: 15
j_call: TRBJ1-6
clone_size: .
d_call: .
v_call: TRBV18
cdr3_nt: TGTGCCAGCTGCGACCGGGGGGCTGGAAATTCACCCCTCCACTTT
cdr3_aa: CASCDRGAGNSPLHF

cdr3_length: 16
j_call: TRBJ1-4
clone_size: few
d_call: .
v_call: TRBV20-1
cdr3_nt: TGCAGTGCTAGATCTGGCGACCTTGCAACTAATGAAAAACTGTTTTTT
cdr3_aa: CSARSGDLATNEKLFF

cdr3_length: 13
j_call: TRBJ1-2
clone_size: .
d_call: .
v_call: TRBV5-1
cdr3_nt: TGCGCCAGCAGTAAAGGAGAAGCCTATGGCTACACCTTC
cdr3_aa: CASSKGEAYGYTF

cdr3_length: 12
j_call: TRBJ2-1
clone_size: .
d_call: .
v_call: TRBV20-1
cdr3_nt: TGCAGTGCTAGATTAAGCGGCCCTGAGCAGTTCTTC
cdr3_aa: CSARLSGPEQFF

cdr3_length: 18
j_call: TRBJ2-1
clone_size: many
d_call: .
v_call: TRBV20-1
cdr3_nt: TGCAGTGCTAGAGATCATGAAGGCACAGCGGGCCTTTACAATGAGCAGTTCTTC
cdr3_aa: CSARDHEGTAGLYNEQFF

cdr3_length: 14
j_call: TRBJ2-2
clone_size: .
d_call: .
v_call: TRBV20-1
cdr3_nt: TGCAGTGCGACTGAGACAGGGAACACCGGGGAGCTGTTTTTT
cdr3_aa: CSATETGNTGELFF

cdr3_length: 13
j_call: TRBJ1-1
clone_size: .
d_call: .
v_call: TRBV5-6
cdr3_nt: TGTGCCAGCGGTCGTGTGAGCGGCACTGAAGCTTTCTTT
cdr3_aa: CASGRVSGTEAFF